The clone carrying this T cell receptor beta chain was detected only a few times. One junction end does not reproduce the germline sequence, and a read error may be involved. These data are taken from a study of T cells in Graves' hyperthyroidism and ophthalmopathy. With duration under 3 months, ophthalmopathy was active: Clinical Activity Score at least 3, NOSPECS at least 4. The study excluded patients with uncontrolled infection, other autoimmune disease, pregnancy or lactation. Diagnoses rested on clinical symptoms, serum thyroxine and TRAb, thyroid ultrasound and orbital computed tomography. The germline V gene encodes CDR1 DFQATT and CDR2 SNEGSKA (reference sequence). The CDR3 sequence is 13 residues long. From RNA transcripts, TCR beta CDR3 regions were amplified. Carried out on the TCR CDR3, a first-round RT-PCR used the HTBI primer set. TCRdb re-called the multiplex PCR reads through MiXCR, storing one row per CDR3 protein. This table holds around 530,000 distinct CDR3 sequences, 15% to 20% found once.

Sequenced input: blood. The clonotype comes from a woman between 18 and 29 years old with Graves' ophthalmopathy. The V call is TRBV20-1, the J call TRBJ1-2; no clear D. This CDR3 reads CSASALDNYGCTF. The CDR3 nucleotides are TGCAGTGCTAGCGCCTTAGATAACTATGGCTGCACCTTC.